What follows describes a single T cell receptor (beta chain). Its antigen remains unknown. TCRdb's copy holds only in-frame clones and misses some; the assay was immunoSEQ multiplex PCR. The sample records about 160,000 clones, roughly nine tenths being singletons. The data belong to a study of T cell responses to AZD1222 COVID-19 vaccine. Study-level findings and limits: Donors skewed white British and female; clonal diversity was possibly underestimated. Unmutated variant regions reportedly attract nearly half of all spike-specific TCRs. Only a handful of individuals given AZD1222 were seropositive at baseline.

CDR3 length equals 15 residues. CDR1 and CDR2 from the germline V gene are SGHVS and FQNEAQ. With 5 bases removed from V and 6 bases from J, the gap between germline ends came to 17 bases. The chain recombines TRBV7-8 with TRBJ1-5; D is possibly TRBD1 (6 bases). The clonotype originates from an adult in good health. The sequencing used peripheral blood, collected on day 0 of AZD1222 vaccination. The CDR3 is CASSADSGLGQPQHF. The CDR3 coding sequence is TGTGCCAGCAGCGCGGACAGTGGGTTAGGTCAGCCCCAGCATTTT.